This TCR beta chain was profiled in a study of blood T cell repertoires in COVID-19. Looking at the study overall: Sites across the United States, Italy and Spain contributed samples from acute and convalescent COVID-19.

Repertoires were generated with immunoSEQ multiplex PCR, while TCRdb's copy carries only in-frame clones and drops some. This table has 200,000 to 250,000 clones, approximately 86% appearing once. V was trimmed by 4 bases and J by 9 bases, leaving 16 bases between them. In germline, CDR1 is SGHDN, CDR2 FVKESK. The CDR3 covers 14 residues. The genes are TRBV14 and TRBJ2-1; D ambiguous. This clonotype originated in a man between 18 and 29 years old with active or convalescent COVID-19. The specimen was peripheral blood. The CDR3 sequence: CASSLNLPGGEQFF. The DNA for the CDR3 is TGTGCCAGCAGCCTCAATCTCCCCGGTGGTGAGCAGTTCTTC.